The next 24 T cell receptor beta chains were all read from a single sample in a study of blood T cell repertoires in COVID-19 (TCRdb year 2020). The method behind the library was the immunoSEQ multiplex PCR assay. This immuneACCESS table, as held by TCRdb, lists in-frame sequences with V and J called but not all clones. Of the missing ones, under half trace to an unresolved V gene in checked studies; the others have no known cause. In all, the sample holds a few hundred thousand clones, and around 80% of those were seen once. Together, the top ten hold approximately 4.3% of the sample. Sequencing was done on a sample of PBMCs or T cells enriched from blood (not recorded which). The receptors here all came from a man aged 25 to 40 with acute COVID-19.

The chain employs TRBV2 and TRBJ2-1; weak D call: TRBD2 (6 bases). The ends were cut back, 4 bases at V and 7 bases at J, with 17 bases in the middle. Germline V CDR1 and CDR2: SNHLY, FYNNEI. This CDR3 spans 15 amino acids. The CDR3 DNA sequence: TGTGCCAGCAGTGCGGAACGGGGGAATATAAATGAGCAGTTCTTC. This encodes CASSAERGNINEQFF.

The V call is TRBV6-4, the J call TRBJ1-2; the D is unclear. This CDR3 has 15 residues. Germline V gene sequence: CDR1 MRHNA, CDR2 SNTAGT. V was trimmed by 8 bases and J by 2 bases, leaving 18 bases between them. CDR3 in amino acids: CASSPSMGRNYGYTF. CDR3 nucleotides: TGTGCCAGCTCCCCCTCCATGGGCAGGAACTATGGCTACACCTTC.

This clone showed up just a few times. This chain uses TRBV27 with TRBJ1-1, with 7 bases identical to TRBD1. The CDR3 runs to 15 residues. Germline V lookup: CDR1 MNHEY, CDR2 SMNVEV (reference sequence). Trimming removed 8 bases from V and 0 bases from J; junction bases left unmatched: 9. CDR3 sequence (DNA): TGTGCCAGCCGAGGAGGGGGCAATATGAACACTGAAGCTTTCTTT. As protein: CASRGGGNMNTEAFF.

Regarding this clone: At the DNA level, this CDR3 is encoded by other sequences in the same sample as well. The V gene is TRBV19, the J gene TRBJ1-5, with TRBD1 matching 7 bases. This CDR3 region has 14 residues. Germline V gene data show CDR1 as LNHDA and CDR2 as SQIVND (reference sequence). Trimming cost V 6 bases and J 2 bases; bases outside gene matches: 4. This chain's CDR3 is CASSLTGGNQPQHF. The DNA of the CDR3 is TGTGCCAGTAGCCTAACAGGGGGCAATCAGCCCCAGCATTTT.

CDR3 in amino acids: CASSRTENTEAFF. CDR3 bases: TGCGCCAGCAGCCGGACAGAGAACACTGAAGCTTTCTTT. The rearrangement links TRBV5-1 to TRBJ1-1; a possible D gene is TRBD1 (6 bases). Germline CDR1 and CDR2: SGHRS and YFSETQ. The V and J ends lost 4 bases and 1 base respectively, with 8 bases between them. The CDR3 covers 13 residues. The full variable domain, in which reference TRBV5-1 and TRBJ1-1 provide the parts outside the CDR3, is KAGVTQTPRYLIKTRGQQVTLSCSPISGHRSVSWYQQTPGQGLQFLFEYFSETQRNKGNFPGRFSGRQFSNSRSEMNVSTLELGDSALYLCASSRTENTEAFFGQGTRLTVV.

The rearrangement joins TRBV27 to TRBJ1-5; D is unresolved. Trimming removed 4 bases at V and 2 bases at J, with 12 bases between. Looked up from germline, CDR1 is MNHEY and CDR2 is SMNVEV (reference sequence). The CDR3 is 15 amino acids. This chain's CDR3 is CASSSLGSGNQPQHF. The CDR3 DNA follows: TGTGCCAGCAGTTCCCTCGGGTCAGGCAATCAGCCCCAGCATTTT.

This clone turned up a few times. The rearrangement links TRBV10-1 to TRBJ1-5; D may be TRBD1 (5 bases). V was clipped by 5 bases and J by 4 bases, with 15 bases between them. This CDR3 contains 15 residues. Germline values: CDR1 WNHNN, CDR2 SYGVQD (reference sequence). CDR3 DNA sequence: TGCGCCAGCAGTCCCGGGGACTTAAATAATCAGCCCCAGCATTTT. Protein: CASSPGDLNNQPQHF.

This chain uses TRBV5-1 with TRBJ1-1; 7 positions agree with TRBD1. With V trimmed by 7 bases and J by 0 bases, 9 bases remained unmatched. Per the germline V gene, CDR1 is SGHRS and CDR2 is YFSETQ. There are 15 residues in the CDR3. Here the CDR3 DNA reads TGCGCCAGCCGGTGGGGACAGAGTATGAACACTGAAGCTTTCTTT. It is translated as CASRWGQSMNTEAFF.

The J gene is TRBJ2-7, the V gene TRBV7-9; D not resolved. The germline gives CDR1 SEHNR, CDR2 FQNEAQ (reference sequence). This CDR3 is built from 15 residues. V was cut by 6 bases and J by 1 base, with 16 bases left in between. CDR3 protein: CASRPHSTLSYEQYF. CDR3 coding DNA: TGTGCCAGCAGACCCCACAGTACTCTGTCCTACGAGCAGTACTTC.

The chain joins TRBV5-4 to TRBJ1-6, with D possibly TRBD1 on 6 matching bases. CDR1 is SGHNT, CDR2 YYREEE, per germline (reference sequence). The CDR3 totals 16 residues. V lost 0 bases and J 7 bases, leaving 14 bases between the germline ends. This CDR3 reads CASSLESGQRNSPLHF. The CDR3 DNA follows: TGTGCCAGCAGCTTGGAATCCGGACAGAGAAATTCACCCCTCCACTTT.

V gene TRBV7-9 combines with J gene TRBJ2-2; D unresolved. CDR3 size: 13 residues. Germline CDR1 and CDR2: SEHNR and FQNEAQ (reference sequence). The V gene lost 7 bases and the J gene lost 4 bases, with 10 bases spanning the gap. The CDR3 bases are TGTGCCAGCACCCCTTCCTCCACCGGGGAGCTGTTTTTT. This gives the protein CASTPSSTGELFF.

The CDR3 DNA reads as TGTGCCAGCAGTGAAGACCTAAACTATGGCTACACCTTC. Amino acids: CASSEDLNYGYTF. V usage is TRBV2 and J usage is TRBJ1-2; D not resolved. V lost 1 base, J lost 2 bases, and 5 bases lay in between. Germline values: CDR1 SNHLY, CDR2 FYNNEI. The CDR3 has 13 residues.

The gene calls are TRBV10-2 and TRBJ1-1; D not certain. Trimming took off 6 bases at V and 9 bases at J, with 17 bases between the two ends. The CDR3 length is 13 residues. The germline V gene has CDR1 WSHSY and CDR2 SAAADI. CDR3 residues: CASREGAPSKAFF. The DNA for the CDR3 is TGCGCCAGCAGAGAGGGTGCCCCTTCTAAAGCTTTCTTT.

V gene TRBV18 combines with J gene TRBJ2-7; possible D gene TRBD1, 6 bases. CDR1 KGHSH and CDR2 LQKENI come from the germline V gene. Trimming took 2 bases from V and 2 from J, leaving 13 bases between them. This CDR3 is built from 15 residues. DNA for the CDR3: TGTGCCAGCTCACCAGGGGCAGGGGCCGCCTACGAGCAGTACTTC. Translating it yields CASSPGAGAAYEQYF. The entire variable domain, with the rest obtained from reference TRBV18 and TRBJ2-7, is as follows: NAGVMQNPRHLVRRRGQEARLRCSPMKGHSHVYWYRQLPEEGLKFMVYLQKENIIDESGMPKERFSAEFPKEGPSILRIQQVVRGDSAAYFCASSPGAGAAYEQYFGPGTRLTVT.

As DNA, the CDR3 is TGCGCCAGCAGCTTGGCCTTGGAGACCCAGTACTTC. Amino acids: CASSLALETQYF. The gene calls are TRBV5-1 and TRBJ2-5; no firm D call. V gave up 0 bases and J gave up 5 bases, with 5 bases separating them. The germline gives CDR1 SGHRS, CDR2 YFSETQ. The CDR3 covers 12 residues.

The CDR3 nucleotides read TGTGCCAGCAGCCATCCCGGGTTTGAGAAAAATGAGCAGTTCTTC. Protein sequence: CASSHPGFEKNEQFF. This chain connects TRBV3-1 (or the pseudogene TRBV3-2) to TRBJ2-1; D call uncertain. The CDR3 runs to 15 residues. The ends were cut back, 3 bases at V and 7 bases at J, with 16 bases in the middle. The germline CDR1 and CDR2 sequences are LGHDT and YNNKEL (reference sequence).

This rearrangement joins TRBV4-1 to TRBJ1-6; perhaps TRBD1 as D (6 bases). Trimming stripped 2 bases from V and 10 bases from J, with 18 bases between. Per germline, CDR1 MGHRA and CDR2 YSYEKL. The CDR3 contains 16 residues. For the CDR3, the DNA is TGCGCCAGCAGCCAACCCCCGGGACATTTGAGGTCACCCCTCCACTTT. Its protein is CASSQPPGHLRSPLHF.

The chain's CDR3 is CASQNRGLAGDSDTQYF. The CDR3 coding sequence is TGTGCCAGCCAAAACCGGGGACTAGCGGGGGATTCAGATACGCAGTATTTT. V gene TRBV5-6 combines with J gene TRBJ2-3, with 14 bases matching TRBD2. The germline V gene encodes CDR1 SGHDT and CDR2 YYEEEE. There are 17 residues in the CDR3. The J segment lost 4 bases and the V segment lost 7 bases, leaving 11 bases of the junction unmatched.

The J gene is TRBJ1-2, the V gene TRBV19, with D tentatively TRBD1 (5 bases). The germline CDR1 and CDR2 sequences are LNHDA and SQIVND (reference sequence). Deletions cut 7 bases from V and 0 bases from J, with 15 bases between. The CDR3 extends over 15 amino acids. The DNA of the CDR3 is TGTGCCAGTAAACAAGGGGCAGGGCCTAACTATGGCTACACCTTC. This codes for CASKQGAGPNYGYTF.

The V call is TRBV5-1, the J call TRBJ1-1, with D hard to call. The CDR3 totals 17 residues. Germline V CDR1 and CDR2: SGHRS, YFSETQ. Trimming pared 3 bases from V and 2 bases from J, leaving 20 bases between. Here the CDR3 reads CASSSLTAGTGNTEAFF. Here the CDR3 DNA reads TGCGCCAGCAGCTCCTTGACGGCCGGTACGGGAAACACTGAAGCTTTCTTT.

The chain links TRBV7-9 to TRBJ1-2; tentatively, D is TRBD1 (6 bases). Germline V gives CDR1 SEHNR, CDR2 FQNEAQ (reference sequence). CDR3 length equals 14 residues. The V and J ends lost 2 bases and 8 bases respectively, with 15 bases between them. CDR3 in amino acids: CASSLRETGGGYTF. As DNA, the CDR3 is TGTGCCAGCAGCTTAAGGGAGACAGGCGGGGGCTACACCTTC.

The genes are TRBV3-1 (or the pseudogene TRBV3-2) and TRBJ2-7, with TRBD2 matching 11 bases. In germline, CDR1 is LGHDT, CDR2 YNNKEL (reference sequence). The CDR3 is made up of 19 amino acids. The trim removed 7 bases at V and 4 bases at J, leaving 21 bases unmatched. The CDR3 protein is CASTRGSGLAVGGVYEQYF. The CDR3 DNA reads TGTGCCAGCACCCGGGGTTCGGGACTAGCGGTCGGGGGTGTTTACGAGCAGTACTTC.

V gene TRBV5-4 combines with J gene TRBJ2-7; D perhaps matches TRBD2 (5 bases). There are 15 residues in the CDR3. Trimming stripped 4 bases from V and 0 bases from J, with 14 bases between. Germline V gives CDR1 SGHNT, CDR2 YYREEE (reference sequence). Here the CDR3 DNA reads TGTGCCAGCAGCCCCGGAGCGGTCTCCTCCTACGAGCAGTACTTC. This codes for CASSPGAVSSYEQYF.

The V call is TRBV2, the J call TRBJ2-2; 10 bases map to TRBD1. The CDR3 has 14 amino acids. Germline values: CDR1 SNHLY, CDR2 FYNNEI. The ends lost 9 bases at V and 9 bases at J; junction bases unmatched: 10. CDR3 protein: CASSSETGGRELFF. CDR3 coding DNA: TGTGCCAGTAGTAGCGAGACAGGGGGCCGGGAGCTGTTTTTT.